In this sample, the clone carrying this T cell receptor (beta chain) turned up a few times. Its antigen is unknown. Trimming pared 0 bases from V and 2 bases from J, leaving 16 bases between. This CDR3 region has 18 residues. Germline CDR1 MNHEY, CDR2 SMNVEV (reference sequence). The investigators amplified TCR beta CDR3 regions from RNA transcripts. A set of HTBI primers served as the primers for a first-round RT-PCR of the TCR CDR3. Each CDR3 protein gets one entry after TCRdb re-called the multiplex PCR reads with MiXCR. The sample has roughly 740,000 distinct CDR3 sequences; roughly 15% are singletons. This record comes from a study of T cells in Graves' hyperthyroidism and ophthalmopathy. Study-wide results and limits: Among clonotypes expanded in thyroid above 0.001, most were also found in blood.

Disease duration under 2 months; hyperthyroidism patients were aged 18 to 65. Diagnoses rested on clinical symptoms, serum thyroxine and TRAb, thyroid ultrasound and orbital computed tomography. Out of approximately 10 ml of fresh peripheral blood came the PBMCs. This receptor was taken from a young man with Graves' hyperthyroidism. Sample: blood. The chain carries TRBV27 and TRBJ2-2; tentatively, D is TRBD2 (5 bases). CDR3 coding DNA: TGTGCCAGCAGTTTATCGACTACGTGGCTATATAACACCGGGGAGCTGTTTTTT. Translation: CASSLSTTWLYNTGELFF.